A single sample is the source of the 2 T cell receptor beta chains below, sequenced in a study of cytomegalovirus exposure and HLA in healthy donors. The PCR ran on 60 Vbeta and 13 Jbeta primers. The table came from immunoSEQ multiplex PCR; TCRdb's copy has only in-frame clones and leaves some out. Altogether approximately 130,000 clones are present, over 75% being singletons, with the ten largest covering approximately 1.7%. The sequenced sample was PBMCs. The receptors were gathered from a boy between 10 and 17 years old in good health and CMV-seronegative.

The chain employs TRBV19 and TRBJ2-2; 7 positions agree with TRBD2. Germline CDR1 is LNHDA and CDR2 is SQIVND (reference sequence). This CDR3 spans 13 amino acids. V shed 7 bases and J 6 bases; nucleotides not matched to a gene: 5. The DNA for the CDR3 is TGTGCCAGTATACCACGGGGGGCCGGGGAGCTGTTTTTT. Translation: CASIPRGAGELFF.

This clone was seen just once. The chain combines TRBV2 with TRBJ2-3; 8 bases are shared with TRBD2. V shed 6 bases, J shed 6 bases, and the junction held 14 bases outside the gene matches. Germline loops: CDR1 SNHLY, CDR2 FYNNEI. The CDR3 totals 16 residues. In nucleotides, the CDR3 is TGTGCCAGCAGGACCGGGAGGGGGGCCCGAGCGGATACGCAGTATTTT. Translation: CASRTGRGARADTQYF.